These 30 T cell receptor beta chains share one sample of origin, sequenced in a study of T cell responses to AZD1222 COVID-19 vaccine. Sequencing was performed with immunoSEQ multiplex PCR; in TCRdb, only in-frame clones are kept and a portion is missing. The top ten clones hold roughly a quarter of a sample with almost 80,000 clones, roughly nine tenths of them seen once. The source material was peripheral blood, sampled on day 0 of AZD1222 vaccination. The receptors come from an adult in good health.

The rearrangement uses TRBV5-6 and TRBJ1-1; D unresolved. Germline V gene data show CDR1 as SGHDT and CDR2 as YYEEEE. This CDR3 is built from 14 residues. The V gene lost 1 base and the J gene lost 0 bases, with 7 bases spanning the gap. This chain's CDR3 is CASSLLGMNTEAFF. Written as DNA, the CDR3 is TGTGCCAGCAGCTTGCTGGGCATGAACACTGAAGCTTTCTTT. Using reference TRBV5-6 and TRBJ1-1 for the parts outside the CDR3, the full variable domain is DAGVTQSPTHLIKTRGQQVTLRCSPKSGHDTVSWYQQALGQGPQFIFQYYEEEERQRGNFPDRFSGHQFPNYSSELNVNALLLGDSALYLCASSLLGMNTEAFFGQGTRLTVV.

The CDR3 DNA reads as TGTGCCAGCAGCTTAGCAGGTTATGTTTTCTTT. It encodes CASSLAGYVFF. The chain couples TRBV5-8 to TRBJ1-1; no reliable D call. Germline CDR1 is SGHTS and CDR2 is YDEGEE. There are 11 residues in the CDR3. V dropped 2 bases and J dropped 13 bases, with 12 bases sitting between them.

This clone appeared a single time. The chain employs TRBV19 and TRBJ1-1; 7 nucleotides agree with TRBD1. V trimming: 3 bases; J trimming: 10 bases; junction bases outside the gene matches: 5. The CDR3 totals 12 residues. Germline values: CDR1 LNHDA, CDR2 SQIVND (reference sequence). The CDR3 nucleotides are TGTGCCAGTAGTATGAGGACAGGAGGAGCTTTCTTT. Protein sequence: CASSMRTGGAFF. Full variable domain (rest looked up from reference TRBV19 and TRBJ1-1): DGGITQSPKYLFRKEGQNVTLSCEQNLNHDAMYWYRQDPGQGLRLIYYSQIVNDFQKGDIAEGYSVSREKKESFPLTVTSAQKNPTAFYLCASSMRTGGAFFGQGTRLTVV.

V gene TRBV21-1 combines with J gene TRBJ1-5; the table assigns TRBD1, which was not confirmed against the DNA. TRBV21-1 counts as a pseudogene. This CDR3 contains 15 residues. CDR3 DNA: TGTGCCAGCAGCAAAGAGGAAGGGGCCAATCAGCCCCAGCATTTT. Protein sequence: CASSKEEGANQPQHF.

This clone appeared a single time. The chain employs TRBV19 and TRBJ2-3; 13 nucleotides align to TRBD2. Germline CDR1 reads LNHDA; CDR2 reads SQIVND (reference sequence). J lost 4 bases, V lost 7 bases, and 11 bases had no gene match. The CDR3 consists of 17 residues. The CDR3 loop is CASTTRTSGRRADTQYF. The CDR3 coding sequence is TGTGCCAGTACGACACGGACTAGCGGGAGAAGGGCAGATACGCAGTATTTT.

This clone was observed a few times. The chain links TRBV27 to TRBJ2-1; 11 bases map to TRBD2. V was pared by 4 bases and J by 9 bases, with 14 bases of the junction left unmatched. The CDR3 runs 17 residues. The germline V gene has CDR1 MNHEY and CDR2 SMNVEV (reference sequence). In DNA, the CDR3 is TGTGCCAGCAGTTCCCTCGCTAGCGGGGGGCCGAAGGGTGAGCAGTTCTTC. This sequence encodes CASSSLASGGPKGEQFF.

The chain carries TRBV7-2 and TRBJ2-5; 12 bases are shared with TRBD2. Trimming at V came to 5 bases and at J to 3 bases, leaving 10 bases not matched to a gene. Germline CDR1 and CDR2: SGHTA and FQGNSA. There are 17 residues in the CDR3. The CDR3 loop reads CASSPVLAGGGKETQYF. CDR3 DNA sequence: TGTGCCAGCAGCCCGGTACTAGCGGGAGGTGGTAAAGAGACCCAGTACTTC.

This clone has more than one count but fewer than ten. V and J are TRBV19 and TRBJ2-5; D may be TRBD2 (5 bases). CDR3 length equals 13 residues. V lost 6 bases and J lost 4, with 12 bases in between. CDR1 and CDR2 from the germline V gene are LNHDA and SQIVND (reference sequence). Here the CDR3 reads CASSPTTRETQYF. CDR3 bases: TGTGCCAGTAGCCCGACTACTCGAGAGACCCAGTACTTC.

V is TRBV6-1 and J is TRBJ2-3, with D possibly TRBD1 on 6 matching bases. The CDR3 length is 17 residues. Germline CDR1 and CDR2: MNHNS and SASEGT. V was pared by 0 bases and J by 2 bases, with 15 bases between. The CDR3 sequence is CASSEAMGQGNTDTQYF. CDR3 nucleotide sequence: TGTGCCAGCAGTGAAGCAATGGGCCAGGGGAACACAGATACGCAGTATTTT.

This clone was found a few times. The gene calls are TRBV5-8 and TRBJ1-6; D perhaps matches TRBD1 (5 bases). Per germline, CDR1 SGHTS and CDR2 YDEGEE. This CDR3 is built from 15 residues. V was shortened by 6 bases and J by 10 bases, with 20 bases between the two germline ends. CDR3 amino acids: CASTPPWQGGSPLHF. The CDR3 nucleotides read TGTGCCAGCACCCCACCCTGGCAGGGTGGGTCACCCCTCCACTTT.

The chain uses TRBV9 and TRBJ2-3, with a possible D match to TRBD2 (6 bases). This CDR3 region has 14 residues. V dropped 9 bases and J dropped 2 bases, with 16 bases sitting between them. Germline V gene data show CDR1 as SGDLS and CDR2 as YYNGEE. This CDR3 reads CATAGSLTTDTQYF. The DNA of the CDR3 is TGTGCCACCGCGGGATCCCTTACCACAGATACGCAGTATTTT. The full variable domain, in which reference TRBV9 and TRBJ2-3 provide the parts outside the CDR3, is DSGVTQTPKHLITATGQRVTLRCSPRSGDLSVYWYQQSLDQGLQFLIQYYNGEERAKGNILERFSAQQFPDLHSELNLSSLELGDSALYFCATAGSLTTDTQYFGPGTRLTVL.

This rearrangement joins TRBV5-6 to TRBJ1-2; the D gene is possibly TRBD1 (5 bases). The CDR3 contains 13 residues. The germline CDR1 and CDR2 sequences are SGHDT and YYEEEE. Trimming removed 2 bases at V and 8 bases at J, with 13 bases between. CDR3: CASSFRRGGGYTF. The CDR3 DNA is TGTGCCAGCAGCTTCAGGAGGGGAGGAGGCTACACCTTC.

The V call is TRBV19, the J call TRBJ2-1; the D is unclear. The germline V and J ends were trimmed by 3 bases and 7 bases, with 10 bases remaining between them. CDR3 length equals 13 residues. CDR1 is LNHDA and CDR2 is SQIVND in the germline V gene (reference sequence). This CDR3 reads CASSIGSPNEQFF. CDR3 nucleotide sequence: TGTGCCAGTAGTATCGGCAGCCCAAATGAGCAGTTCTTC.

The genes are TRBV11-3 and TRBJ2-6; 9 bases are a match to TRBD1. J lost 1 base, V lost 5 bases, and 3 bases had no gene match. The CDR3 has 16 amino acids. Looked up from germline, CDR1 is SGHNT and CDR2 is YENEEA. The CDR3: CASSGGTGSGANVLTF. CDR3 coding DNA: TGTGCCAGCAGCGGAGGGACAGGGTCTGGGGCCAACGTCCTGACTTTC.

This chain links TRBV7-9 with TRBJ2-3; D possibly corresponds to TRBD2 (6 bases). Germline V gene sequence: CDR1 SEHNR, CDR2 FQNEAQ (reference sequence). Trimming shortened V by 1 base and J by 4 bases, and 6 bases separated the two germline ends. This CDR3 is 13 amino acids long. The CDR3 here is CASSLGLADTQYF. CDR3 coding DNA: TGTGCCAGCAGCTTAGGACTAGCAGATACGCAGTATTTT.

This clone was seen a handful of times. The genes are TRBV28 and TRBJ1-5; 7 positions agree with TRBD1. V lost 4 bases, J lost 1 base, and 10 bases stayed unmatched. Germline CDR1 reads MDHEN; CDR2 reads SYDVKM. This CDR3 is 17 amino acids long. CDR3 sequence: CASSSMSQGTSNQPQHF. The DNA of the CDR3 is TGTGCCAGCAGTTCCATGTCACAGGGGACGAGCAATCAGCCCCAGCATTTT.

This rearrangement joins TRBV30 to TRBJ1-2; a possible D gene is TRBD1 (6 bases). V lost 1 base to trimming and J lost 11 bases, with 29 bases between them. The germline CDR1 and CDR2 sequences are GTSNPN and SVGIG (reference sequence). The CDR3 runs 17 residues. The CDR3 region has the DNA TGTGCCTGGAGTGGAGGGGGGCTGCTAGGAACGCTATGGCGGTACACCTTC. Its protein product is CAWSGGGLLGTLWRYTF.

The chain combines TRBV9 with TRBJ2-1; no clear D gene. The V end lost 0 bases, the J end lost 2 bases, and 3 bases lay between the germline ends. CDR1 SGDLS and CDR2 YYNGEE come from the germline V gene. CDR3 length equals 13 residues. The CDR3 reads CASSVGPYNEQFF. For the CDR3, the DNA is TGTGCCAGCAGCGTAGGGCCCTACAATGAGCAGTTCTTC. The full variable domain, in which reference TRBV9 and TRBJ2-1 provide the parts outside the CDR3, is DSGVTQTPKHLITATGQRVTLRCSPRSGDLSVYWYQQSLDQGLQFLIQYYNGEERAKGNILERFSAQQFPDLHSELNLSSLELGDSALYFCASSVGPYNEQFFGPGTRLTVL.

This rearrangement joins TRBV7-9 to TRBJ2-3, with D maybe TRBD1 (5 bases). This CDR3 region has 11 residues. V dropped 5 bases and J dropped 6 bases, with 6 bases sitting between them. The V gene's germline CDR1 is SEHNR and CDR2 FQNEAQ (reference sequence). The CDR3 DNA is TGTGCCAGCAGCCAGGGCGATACGCAGTATTTT. Its protein product is CASSQGDTQYF.

The chain uses TRBV6-5 and TRBJ2-5; 7 bases fit TRBD1. The V gene end was trimmed by 5 bases and the J gene end by 0 bases; junction bases not matched to a gene: 3. The CDR3 is 14 amino acids. Germline V CDR1 and CDR2: MNHEY, SVGAGI. This chain's CDR3 is CASSIDRDQETQYF. CDR3 DNA: TGTGCCAGCAGTATCGACAGGGACCAAGAGACCCAGTACTTC.

The chain has TRBV12-5 and TRBJ2-7; D remains unclear. In germline, CDR1 is LGHNT, CDR2 FRNRAP. The CDR3 is 14 amino acids. The V and J ends lost 0 bases and 5 bases respectively, with 11 bases between them. CDR3 region: CASGLVGMWHEQYF. Here the CDR3 DNA reads TGTGCTAGTGGTTTGGTCGGCATGTGGCACGAGCAGTACTTC.

The rearrangement uses TRBV29-1 and TRBJ2-7; D uncertain. This CDR3 spans 13 amino acids. V dropped 3 bases and J dropped 3 bases, with 12 bases sitting between them. The V gene's germline CDR1 is SQVTM and CDR2 ANQGSEA. The CDR3 sequence: CSVEESRSYEQYF. The CDR3 DNA reads TGCAGCGTTGAGGAATCGCGGAGCTACGAGCAGTACTTC.

The chain recombines TRBV14 with TRBJ2-1; D unclear. V was shortened by 1 base and J by 4 bases, with 11 bases between the two germline ends. The germline gives CDR1 SGHDN, CDR2 FVKESK. The CDR3 consists of 15 residues. For the CDR3, the DNA is TGTGCCAGCAGCCAAGTAGTGGAGTCGTACAATGAGCAGTTCTTC. Its protein is CASSQVVESYNEQFF.

The chain couples TRBV4-3 to TRBJ1-6, with D possibly matching TRBD1 (5 bases). The CDR3 totals 15 residues. V gave up 0 bases and J gave up 13 bases, with 16 bases separating them. CDR1 and CDR2 (germline): LGHNA, YSLEER. CDR3 in DNA: TGCGCCAGCAGCCAAGATATGGACGGGACGGGGCCCCTCCACTTT. It translates to CASSQDMDGTGPLHF.

The chain combines TRBV20-1 with TRBJ1-5; perhaps TRBD1 as D (6 bases). The germline CDR1 and CDR2 sequences are DFQATT and SNEGSKA (reference sequence). V lost 3 bases and J lost 2, with 23 bases in between. The CDR3 runs to 18 residues. The CDR3, as DNA: TGCAGTGCTAGTTTAGGTAGGGGGATCCTAAGTCGCAATCAGCCCCAGCATTTT. As protein: CSASLGRGILSRNQPQHF.

In its sample, this clone was seen a few times. The chain carries TRBV27 and TRBJ1-1; TRBD1 matches 9 bases. Germline-derived CDR1 and CDR2 are MNHEY and SMNVEV (reference sequence). CDR3 length: 17 amino acids. V shed 6 bases, J shed 1 base, and the junction held 12 bases outside the gene matches. Here the CDR3 DNA reads TGTGCCAGCAGGACCGGGACAGGGATCTACACGAACACTGAAGCTTTCTTT. Its translation is CASRTGTGIYTNTEAFF.

The gene calls are TRBV24-1 and TRBJ1-1; D gene unclear. Germline-derived CDR1 and CDR2 are KGHDR and SFDVKD. The CDR3 loop spans 14 amino acids. Trimming left V 4 bases short and J 0 bases short, with 8 bases between. CDR3 in DNA: TGTGCCACCAGTGAGAACGGATTGAACACTGAAGCTTTCTTT. Translated, it gives CATSENGLNTEAFF.

The genes are TRBV2 and TRBJ2-7, with D unresolved. This CDR3 has 14 residues. V dropped 3 bases and J dropped 0 bases, with 9 bases sitting between them. The germline V gene encodes CDR1 SNHLY and CDR2 FYNNEI. DNA for the CDR3: TGTGCCAGCAGTGACAACCTGCTCTCCTACGAGCAGTACTTC. Protein product: CASSDNLLSYEQYF.

The chain has TRBV2 and TRBJ2-7, with 10 nucleotides matching TRBD2. The V gene end was trimmed by 6 bases and the J gene end by 4 bases; junction bases not matched to a gene: 15. There are 17 residues in the CDR3. The germline V gene encodes CDR1 SNHLY and CDR2 FYNNEI. This chain's CDR3 is CASSKRVAGGTGYEQYF. DNA for the CDR3: TGTGCCAGCAGCAAACGGGTAGCGGGAGGAACCGGGTACGAGCAGTACTTC. Together with reference TRBV2 and TRBJ2-7, the CDR3 gives the full variable domain: EPEVTQTPSHQVTQMGQEVILRCVPISNHLYFYWYRQILGQKVEFLVSFYNNEISEKSEIFDDQFSVERPDGSNFTLKIRSTKLEDSAMYFCASSKRVAGGTGYEQYFGPGTRLTVT.

CDR3 DNA: TGTGCCAGCCGGGACAGGGGTATAGATACGCAGTATTTT. It encodes CASRDRGIDTQYF. The chain is built from TRBV3-1 (or the pseudogene TRBV3-2) and TRBJ2-3; 10 nucleotides match TRBD1. Trimming took 8 bases from V and 5 from J; bases not matched to a gene: 4. This CDR3 spans 13 amino acids. Germline V gene lookup returns CDR1 LGHDT and CDR2 YNNKEL (reference sequence).